The TCR beta chain described here comes from a study of blood T cells in healthy people across ages. At the level of the study: In model experiments, template switching was able to capture about one barcoded beta molecule for every two T cells that were present.

Sample-barcoded 5' priming and a J-beta primer mix drove a second PCR of about 7 to 11 cycles. TCRdb ran MiXCR on the 5' RACE reads and lists one entry per CDR3 protein. The sample lists 1 million to 1.2 million distinct CDR3 sequences, under 40% seen once, with about 12% in the top ten. This clonotype turned up a few times. Its specificity is unknown. Study-wide results and limits: A strong correlation between TCR beta diversity and naive T cell percentage was seen.

Sequencing input: blood. This receptor was taken from a man aged 18 to 35 in good health.

CDR3 nucleotides: TGTGCCAGCACTCCTAACATCGGGGAGCAGTTCTTC. Its translation is CASTPNIGEQFF. The chain joins TRBV12-3 or TRBV12-4 to TRBJ2-1; D not resolved. This CDR3 spans 12 amino acids. V was clipped by 7 bases and J by 10 bases, with 14 bases between them.